The 28 T cell receptor beta chains below all came from one sample that was sequenced in a study of vaccination effects on CD4 cells after COVID-19 (dated by TCRdb to between 2021 and 2024). To identify antigen-specific CD4+ T cell clonotypes by their expansion, the ViraFEST assay first stimulated PBMC with viral peptide pools and then applied TCR sequencing. After less than eleven days of culture, CD4+ T cells were isolated with the EasySep CD4+ T cell isolation kit. Each participant got two doses of an mRNA SARS-CoV-2 vaccine, either BNT162b2 or mRNA-1273. The library was generated by the immunoSEQ multiplex PCR assay. In its TCRdb copy, this immuneACCESS table keeps in-frame sequences only and misses some clones. Where compared with another copy, unresolved V genes explain less than half of these, and the others have no known cause. The table for this sample lists 75,000 to 100,000 clones; roughly 80% of them were counted only once. Roughly 1.1% of the sample is in the top ten clones.

These TCRs are of unknown antigen specificity. The sequenced sample was CD4+ T cells from PBMCs cultured with HCoV-OC43 spike peptides, obtained after COVID-19 vaccination. Reading the label with the study, this specimen's cell subset or site is: HCoV-OC43 spike overlapping peptide pool stimulation. Receptors originate from a human donor who received a COVID-19 vaccine.

The V gene is TRBV6-2 or TRBV6-3, the J gene TRBJ2-1; a weak D match, TRBD1 (6 bases). The CDR3 runs to 15 residues. Germline CDR1 MNHEY, CDR2 SVGEGT. V was cut by 2 bases and J by 4 bases, with 12 bases left in between. The CDR3 DNA reads TGTGCCAGCAGTTACGCGAGACAGGAATACAATGAGCAGTTCTTC. As protein: CASSYARQEYNEQFF.

The chain is built from TRBV11-2 and TRBJ2-3; TRBD1 matches 9 bases. This CDR3 is 16 amino acids long. Losses at the gene ends were 5 bases for V and 4 bases for J; bases not matched to a gene: 10. Per germline, CDR1 SGHAT and CDR2 FQNNGV. The CDR3 protein is CASSPRGTGLPDTQYF. CDR3 nucleotide sequence: TGTGCCAGCAGCCCGCGGGGGACAGGGTTACCAGATACGCAGTATTTT.

The chain employs TRBV2 and TRBJ1-2; weak D call: TRBD1 (6 bases). The CDR3 is 15 residues long. CDR1 is SNHLY, CDR2 FYNNEI, per germline. Trimming pared 8 bases from V and 4 bases from J, leaving 20 bases between. CDR3 residues: CASSQGVRGTYGYTF. The CDR3 DNA is TGTGCCAGCTCTCAGGGCGTGAGGGGGACCTATGGCTACACCTTC.

This chain joins TRBV7-9 and TRBJ2-3; D possibly matches TRBD1 or TRBD2 (5 bases each). The CDR3 sequence is 17 residues long. Per the germline V gene, CDR1 is SEHNR and CDR2 is FQNEAQ (reference sequence). The ends were cut back, 2 bases at V and 5 bases at J, with 20 bases in the middle. CDR3 residues: CASSLRGSGRVGDTQYF. The DNA of the CDR3 is TGTGCCAGCAGCTTAAGAGGAAGCGGCAGGGTGGGAGATACGCAGTATTTT.

V usage is TRBV19 and J usage is TRBJ1-5; TRBD1 might be the D (6 bases). The V gene's germline CDR1 is LNHDA and CDR2 SQIVND (reference sequence). V gave up 0 bases and J gave up 6 bases, with 15 bases separating them. This CDR3 has 16 residues. CDR3 region: CASSIDGRGSGQPQHF. For the CDR3, the DNA is TGTGCCAGTAGTATAGACGGCAGGGGTAGCGGTCAGCCCCAGCATTTT.

The rearrangement links TRBV11-3 to TRBJ2-5, with TRBD1 identical over 10 bases. After removal of 4 bases from V and 4 bases from J, the junction contained 6 bases not matched to a gene. Looked up from germline, CDR1 is SGHNT and CDR2 is YENEEA. This CDR3 region has 15 residues. In DNA, the CDR3 is TGTGCCAGCAGCTCGGGACAGGGGCTAGGAGAGACCCAGTACTTC. This codes for CASSSGQGLGETQYF.

This chain uses TRBV28 with TRBJ1-1, with D perhaps matching TRBD1 (5 bases). The CDR3 contains 13 residues. Trimming cost V 6 bases and J 10 bases, with 18 bases left between them. Germline loops: CDR1 MDHEN, CDR2 SYDVKM. The CDR3 DNA reads TGTGCCAGCAGCGCACCTCAGGGTAGAGTAGCTTTCTTT. It yields the protein CASSAPQGRVAFF.

J is TRBJ1-4 and V is TRBV4-1; possibly TRBD1 for D (6 bases). V was shortened by 1 base and J by 5 bases, with 8 bases between the two germline ends. The CDR3 spans 14 residues. Germline V gene data show CDR1 as MGHRA and CDR2 as YSYEKL. For the CDR3, the DNA is TGCGCCAGCAGCCAAGGGGGGGCGAATGAAAAACTGTTTTTT. Residues: CASSQGGANEKLFF.

This clone occurred once. CDR3 loop: CATSDPTQAGGNEQFF. CDR3 coding DNA: TGTGCCACCAGTGACCCAACCCAGGCAGGGGGCAATGAGCAGTTCTTC. The V call is TRBV24-1, the J call TRBJ2-1, with TRBD1 identical over 7 bases. The CDR3 sequence is 16 residues long. The J segment lost 6 bases and the V segment lost 4 bases, leaving 11 bases of the junction unmatched. The germline gives CDR1 KGHDR, CDR2 SFDVKD.

The chain has TRBV5-1 and TRBJ2-1, with D perhaps matching TRBD1 (6 bases). V lost 4 bases and J lost 4, with 9 bases in between. Germline CDR1 SGHRS, CDR2 YFSETQ. The CDR3 spans 13 residues. CDR3 sequence: CASSLDRYNEQFF. The CDR3 coding sequence is TGCGCCAGCAGCCTAGACAGGTACAATGAGCAGTTCTTC.

The rearrangement links TRBV12-3 or TRBV12-4 to TRBJ2-7; D is perhaps TRBD1 (6 bases). The CDR3 consists of 13 residues. The V end lost 6 bases, the J end lost 2 bases, and 11 bases lay between the germline ends. CDR3 bases: TGTGCCAGCAGCCGGGACACCACCTACGAGCAGTACGTC. The encoded protein is CASSRDTTYEQYV.

V usage is TRBV6-5 and J usage is TRBJ1-5; D unresolved. CDR1 and CDR2 from the germline V gene are MNHEY and SVGAGI. V lost 6 bases to trimming and J lost 6 bases, with 12 bases between them. CDR3 size: 13 residues. DNA for the CDR3: TGTGCCAGCAGAGGGAACCATGGTCAGCCCCAGCATTTT. Translation gives CASRGNHGQPQHF.

This clone was recorded a few times. The sample carries other DNA sequences with the same CDR3. For the CDR3, the DNA is TGCGCCAGCAGCCAAGGACGGTATAATTCACCCCTCCACTTT. Residues: CASSQGRYNSPLHF. This chain connects TRBV4-3 to TRBJ1-6; no clear D gene. The CDR3 extends over 14 amino acids. The V and J ends lost 1 base and 4 bases respectively, with 5 bases between them. Germline V lookup: CDR1 LGHNA, CDR2 YSLEER.

This sequence joins TRBV2 and TRBJ2-1; D tentatively fits TRBD1 or TRBD2 (5 bases each). Trimming shortened V by 9 bases and J by 7 bases, and 13 bases separated the two germline ends. CDR1 is SNHLY, CDR2 FYNNEI, per germline. There are 12 residues in the CDR3. The CDR3: CASSPGSNEQFF. CDR3 DNA sequence: TGTGCCAGTTCCCCAGGGAGTAATGAGCAGTTCTTC.

J is TRBJ2-7 and V is TRBV6-5; the match to TRBD1 covers 11 bases. Losses at the gene ends were 4 bases for V and 6 bases for J; bases not matched to a gene: 2. Germline loops: CDR1 MNHEY, CDR2 SVGAGI. The length of the CDR3 is 13 residues. Here the CDR3 reads CASSWGQGGEQYV. CDR3 sequence (DNA): TGTGCCAGCAGTTGGGGACAGGGGGGCGAGCAGTACGTC.

V is TRBV5-1 and J is TRBJ2-5; D not certain. CDR1 is SGHRS and CDR2 is YFSETQ in the germline V gene. The CDR3 extends over 16 amino acids. V was trimmed by 0 bases and J by 2 bases, leaving 14 bases between them. The CDR3 protein is CASSLGAALYQETQYF. The CDR3, as DNA: TGCGCCAGCAGCTTGGGAGCAGCTTTGTATCAAGAGACCCAGTACTTC.

V usage is TRBV28 and J usage is TRBJ1-2; 8 bases agree with TRBD1. V was pared by 9 bases and J by 5 bases, with 20 bases of the junction left unmatched. In germline, CDR1 is MDHEN, CDR2 SYDVKM. The CDR3 has 17 amino acids. The CDR3 loop is CASLTPEGQGARYGYTF. CDR3 sequence (DNA): TGTGCCAGTTTAACCCCCGAGGGGCAGGGGGCGCGATATGGCTACACCTTC.

The chain joins TRBV6-6 to TRBJ2-1, with 10 bases that match TRBD1. CDR1 is MNHNY and CDR2 is SVGAGI in the germline V gene (reference sequence). Trimming cost V 6 bases and J 9 bases; bases outside gene matches: 5. The CDR3 loop spans 13 amino acids. CDR3 in DNA: TGTGCCAGCAGCGACAGGGGGCTGGGTGAGCAGTTCTTC. This codes for CASSDRGLGEQFF.

The chain combines TRBV25-1 with TRBJ1-2, with TRBD1 identical over 9 bases. V dropped 4 bases and J dropped 4; count of bases not matched to a gene: 10. Germline V gene data show CDR1 as MGHDK and CDR2 as SYGVNS. The CDR3 runs 16 residues. The CDR3 here is CASSGGGTGLGYGYTF. DNA of the CDR3: TGTGCCAGCAGTGGGGGGGGGACAGGGCTCGGCTATGGCTACACCTTC.

This clone was counted between two and nine times. V usage is TRBV6-5 and J usage is TRBJ1-1, with D unclear. The length of the CDR3 is 12 residues. The germline V gene has CDR1 MNHEY and CDR2 SVGAGI. Trimming shortened V by 6 bases and J by 0 bases, and 5 bases separated the two germline ends. The DNA for the CDR3 is TGTGCCAGCAGAATGTTGAACACTGAAGCTTTCTTT. Translating it yields CASRMLNTEAFF.

V usage is TRBV29-1 and J usage is TRBJ2-1; D is uncertain. The V end lost 4 bases, the J end lost 7 bases, and 8 bases lay between the germline ends. This CDR3 region has 11 residues. Germline V gene lookup returns CDR1 SQVTM and CDR2 ANQGSEA. This CDR3 is CSVGSVNEQFF. CDR3 DNA: TGCAGCGTTGGATCGGTAAATGAGCAGTTCTTC.

The chain couples TRBV12-3 or TRBV12-4 to TRBJ2-7, with a possible D match to TRBD2 (5 bases). There are 11 residues in the CDR3. V lost 7 bases, J lost 4 bases, and 8 bases lay in between. The CDR3 loop is CASNGGYEQYV. CDR3 bases: TGTGCCAGCAACGGAGGATACGAGCAGTACGTC.

The gene calls are TRBV5-1 and TRBJ2-5, with D maybe TRBD1 (6 bases). CDR1 and CDR2 from the germline V gene are SGHRS and YFSETQ. The CDR3 spans 16 residues. V was shortened by 3 bases and J by 0 bases, with 15 bases between the two germline ends. The chain's CDR3 is CASSWMGAAYQETQYF. The CDR3, as DNA: TGCGCCAGCAGCTGGATGGGGGCCGCCTACCAAGAGACCCAGTACTTC.

V is TRBV5-1 and J is TRBJ1-2; TRBD1 aligns across 7 bases. CDR1 and CDR2 from the germline V gene are SGHRS and YFSETQ. The J segment lost 6 bases and the V segment lost 3 bases, leaving 8 bases of the junction unmatched. The CDR3 runs to 14 residues. As DNA, the CDR3 is TGCGCCAGCAGCTCAGGACAGGAACGCGATGGCTACACCTTC. Protein sequence: CASSSGQERDGYTF. Complete variable domain (other parts from reference TRBV5-1 and TRBJ1-2): KAGVTQTPRYLIKTRGQQVTLSCSPISGHRSVSWYQQTPGQGLQFLFEYFSETQRNKGNFPGRFSGRQFSNSRSEMNVSTLELGDSALYLCASSSGQERDGYTFGSGTRLTVV.

The CDR3 sequence is CASSFSWGSGGLNTGELFF. In nucleotides, the CDR3 is TGTGCCAGCAGCTTTTCGTGGGGTAGCGGGGGCCTAAACACCGGGGAGCTGTTTTTT. V is TRBV11-3 and J is TRBJ2-2, with TRBD2 matching 9 bases. CDR1 SGHNT and CDR2 YENEEA come from the germline V gene. V lost 3 bases, J lost 2 bases, and 13 bases stayed unmatched. This CDR3 has 19 amino acids. The full variable domain, completed using reference TRBV11-3 and TRBJ2-2, is EAGVVQSPRYKIIEKKQPVAFWCNPISGHNTLYWYLQNLGQGPELLIRYENEEAVDDSQLPKDRFSAERLKGVDSTLKIQPAELGDSAVYLCASSFSWGSGGLNTGELFFGEGSRLTVL.

The CDR3 coding sequence is TGTGCCAGCAGTTCGGGACAGGGGGTTCAAGAGACCCAGTACTTC. The encoded protein is CASSSGQGVQETQYF. The genes are TRBV6-7 and TRBJ2-5, with 11 positions matching TRBD1. TRBV6-7 is classed as an ORF, of uncertain function. The CDR3 runs to 15 residues. With V trimmed by 4 bases and J by 2 bases, 3 bases remained unmatched.

This chain connects TRBV18 to TRBJ2-5; D call uncertain. Germline values: CDR1 KGHSH, CDR2 LQKENI. Trimming left V 3 bases short and J 3 bases short, with 17 bases between. The length of the CDR3 is 16 residues. The CDR3 DNA reads TGTGCCAGCTCACCCCTGTCCAGGCAAACGAAAGAGACCCAGTACTTC. Amino acid sequence: CASSPLSRQTKETQYF.

This clone turned up a few times. The chain couples TRBV5-1 to TRBJ1-6; D call uncertain. This CDR3 is 14 amino acids long. The V end lost 4 bases, the J end lost 7 bases, and 12 bases lay between the germline ends. Germline CDR1 and CDR2: SGHRS and YFSETQ. CDR3 sequence (DNA): TGCGCCAGCAGCCCCCGGACCCTCAATTCACCCCTCCACTTT. This encodes CASSPRTLNSPLHF.